This T cell receptor (beta chain) was sequenced during a study of cytomegalovirus exposure and HLA in healthy donors. At the level of the study: In an early release, HLA-typed donors contributed tens of millions of unique TCR sequences. The study, taken as a whole, reports: A list of 150 or so TCR beta chains associated with cytomegalovirus was given. A later analysis found most CMV-associated TCR beta chains apparently HLA-restricted.

As regards this clone: The antigen is not known.

Germline assignment: CDR1 SGHVS and CDR2 FNYEAQ. The germline V and J ends were trimmed by 3 bases and 0 bases, with 9 bases remaining between them. The CDR3 is made up of 15 amino acids. PCR primers comprised 60 Vbeta and 13 Jbeta primers. This table comes from immunoSEQ multiplex PCR, and its TCRdb copy is limited to in-frame clones, with some not included. Of 100,000 to 150,000 clones in the sample, approximately 77% were seen once. The sequence derives from a man aged 18 to 30 in good health and CMV-seronegative. Sequences were obtained from PBMCs. The chain has TRBV7-6 and TRBJ1-5; no firm D call. The CDR3 spells CASSFNPDSNQPQHF. CDR3 DNA: TGTGCCAGCAGCTTCAACCCAGATAGCAATCAGCCCCAGCATTTT.